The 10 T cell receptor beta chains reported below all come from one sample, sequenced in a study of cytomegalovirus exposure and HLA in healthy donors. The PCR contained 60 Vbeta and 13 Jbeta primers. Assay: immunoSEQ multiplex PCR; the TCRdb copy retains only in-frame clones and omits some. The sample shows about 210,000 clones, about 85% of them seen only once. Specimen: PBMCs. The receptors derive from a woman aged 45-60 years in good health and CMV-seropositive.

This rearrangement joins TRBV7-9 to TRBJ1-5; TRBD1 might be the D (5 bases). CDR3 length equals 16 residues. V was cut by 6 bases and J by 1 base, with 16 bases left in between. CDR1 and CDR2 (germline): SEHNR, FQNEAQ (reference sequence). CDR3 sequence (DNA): TGTGCCAGCAGTTCTCAGGGAGGAAGGAGCAATCAGCCCCAGCATTTT. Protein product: CASSSQGGRSNQPQHF.

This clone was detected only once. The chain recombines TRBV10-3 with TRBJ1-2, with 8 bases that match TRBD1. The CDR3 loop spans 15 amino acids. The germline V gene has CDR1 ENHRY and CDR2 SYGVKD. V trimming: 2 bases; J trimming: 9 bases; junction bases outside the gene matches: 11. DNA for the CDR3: TGTGCCATCAGTGAGCTCCTAGACGGGACAGGAAGCTACACCTTC. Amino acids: CAISELLDGTGSYTF.

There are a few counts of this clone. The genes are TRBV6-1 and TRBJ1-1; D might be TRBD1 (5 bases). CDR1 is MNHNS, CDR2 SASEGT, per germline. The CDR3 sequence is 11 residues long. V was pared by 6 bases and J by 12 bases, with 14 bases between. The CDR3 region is CASRETETTFF. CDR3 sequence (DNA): TGTGCCAGCAGGGAGACAGAGACGACTTTCTTT.

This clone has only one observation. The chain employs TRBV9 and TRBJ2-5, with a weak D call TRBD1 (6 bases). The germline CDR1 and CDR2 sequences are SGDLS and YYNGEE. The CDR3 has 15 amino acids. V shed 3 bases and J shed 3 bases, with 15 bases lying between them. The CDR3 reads CASSADSPREETQYF. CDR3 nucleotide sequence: TGTGCCAGCAGCGCGGACAGCCCACGCGAAGAGACCCAGTACTTC. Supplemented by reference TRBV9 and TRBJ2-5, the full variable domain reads DSGVTQTPKHLITATGQRVTLRCSPRSGDLSVYWYQQSLDQGLQFLIQYYNGEERAKGNILERFSAQQFPDLHSELNLSSLELGDSALYFCASSADSPREETQYFGPGTRLLVL.

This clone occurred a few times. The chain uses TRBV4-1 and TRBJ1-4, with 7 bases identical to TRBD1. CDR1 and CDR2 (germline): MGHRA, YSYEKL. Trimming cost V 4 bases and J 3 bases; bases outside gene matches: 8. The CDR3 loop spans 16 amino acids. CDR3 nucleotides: TGCGCCAGCAGCCGCAACGAGGGGGCAGCTAATGAAAAACTGTTTTTT. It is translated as CASSRNEGAANEKLFF.

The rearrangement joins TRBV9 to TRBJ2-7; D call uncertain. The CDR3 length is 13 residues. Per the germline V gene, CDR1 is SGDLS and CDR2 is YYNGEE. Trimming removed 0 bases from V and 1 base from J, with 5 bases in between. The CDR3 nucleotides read TGTGCCAGCAGCGTAGACCTATCCTACGAGCAGTACTTC. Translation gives CASSVDLSYEQYF.

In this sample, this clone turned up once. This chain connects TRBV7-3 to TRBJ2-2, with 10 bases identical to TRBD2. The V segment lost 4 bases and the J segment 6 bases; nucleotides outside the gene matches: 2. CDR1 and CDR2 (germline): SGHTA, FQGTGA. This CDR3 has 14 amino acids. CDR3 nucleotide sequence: TGTGCCAGCAGCTACACTAGCGGGGCCGGGGAGCTGTTTTTT. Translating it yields CASSYTSGAGELFF. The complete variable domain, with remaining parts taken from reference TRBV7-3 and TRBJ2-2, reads GAGVSQTPSNKVTEKGKYVELRCDPISGHTALYWYRQSLGQGPEFLIYFQGTGAADDSGLPNDRFFAVRPEGSVSTLKIQRTERGDSAVYLCASSYTSGAGELFFGEGSRLTVL.

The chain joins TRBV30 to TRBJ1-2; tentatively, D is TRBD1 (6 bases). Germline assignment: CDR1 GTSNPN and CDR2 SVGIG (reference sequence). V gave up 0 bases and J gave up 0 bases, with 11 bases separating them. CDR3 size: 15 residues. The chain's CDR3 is CAWSVPGGANYGYTF. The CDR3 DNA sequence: TGTGCCTGGAGTGTACCTGGGGGCGCTAACTATGGCTACACCTTC.

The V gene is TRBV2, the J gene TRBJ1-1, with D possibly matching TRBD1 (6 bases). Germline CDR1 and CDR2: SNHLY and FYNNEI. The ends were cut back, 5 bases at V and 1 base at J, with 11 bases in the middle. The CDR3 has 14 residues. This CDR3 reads CASSYRVQNTEAFF. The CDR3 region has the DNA TGTGCCAGCAGTTACAGGGTTCAGAACACTGAAGCTTTCTTT.

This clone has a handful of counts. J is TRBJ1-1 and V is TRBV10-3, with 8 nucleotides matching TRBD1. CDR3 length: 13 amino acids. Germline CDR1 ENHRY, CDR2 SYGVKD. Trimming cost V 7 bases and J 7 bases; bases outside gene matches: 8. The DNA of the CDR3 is TGTGCCATCACCCAACAGGGGGACAGTGAAGCTTTCTTT. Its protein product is CAITQQGDSEAFF.